The clone carrying this T cell receptor (beta chain) was found once. The antigen remains unidentified. Only in-frame clones appear in the TCRdb table, and some are missing; sequencing was by immunoSEQ multiplex PCR. The table shows about 150,000 clones, with approximately 94% occurring only once. From germline, CDR1 is SQVTM and CDR2 ANQGSEA. Unmatched junction bases numbered 8, after V lost 3 bases and J lost 0 bases. The CDR3 runs to 15 residues. The source of the sample is a study of cytomegalovirus exposure and HLA in healthy donors. Study-level information: The use of the same platform for the 120 validation repertoires and the approximately 670 first-cohort repertoires was reported by a later analysis.

Study observations and caveats: Most TCR sequences proved rare, with some public TCRs found in many donors.

V gene TRBV29-1 combines with J gene TRBJ2-7; 7 positions match TRBD1. Material: PBMCs. This receptor was taken from a man aged 18-30 years in good health and CMV-seropositive. For the CDR3, the DNA is TGCAGCGTTGAGACGCCGGGACAGAGCTCCTACGAGCAGTACTTC. Amino acid sequence: CSVETPGQSSYEQYF.